The TCR beta chain under discussion was sequenced for a study of shared clonotypes between healthy human individuals. Study in general: Three plates were used per donor for CD4 naive, three for CD4 memory, two for CD8 naive and one for CD8 memory. Study-wide results and caveats: Sharing across four donors was highest in naive CD4 (around 5%) and lowest in memory CD8 (around 0.4%). Generation probabilities were higher for clonotypes shared across all four sorted-subset donors than for unshared ones.

V lost 5 bases and J 5 bases, leaving 14 bases between the germline ends. The CDR3 contains 14 residues. Germline assignment: CDR1 SGHTA and CDR2 FQGNSA. Turning to this clone: Its antigen is unknown.

Genomic DNA (from each subset) was split evenly across several immunoSEQ plates. TCRdb keeps only in-frame clones here, not all; method: immunoSEQ multiplex PCR. Among some 2.1 million clones listed, 95% were seen once. The sequenced sample was naive CD4+ T cells sorted from blood. Subset meaning: CD45RA+ positively selected. The chain recombines TRBV7-2 with TRBJ2-3; TRBD2 is a possible D gene (6 bases). The source of this sequence is a young man in good health. CDR3 nucleotide sequence: TGTGCCAGCAGCATGGAGGGCCGAGGAGATACGCAGTATTTT. Amino acid sequence: CASSMEGRGDTQYF.